This TCR beta chain came from a study of T-cell memory formation after mild COVID-19. TCRdb fed the 5' RACE reads into MiXCR, producing one record per CDR3 protein. Of about 430,000 distinct CDR3 sequences listed, 24% are singletons. The CDR3 runs to 14 residues. V was cut by 6 bases and J by 0 bases, with 15 bases left in between. Germline-derived CDR1 and CDR2 are DFQATT and SNEGSKA (reference sequence). The sequenced material came from PBMCs or a T cell subset sorted from them (not recorded which). The chain couples TRBV20-1 to TRBJ2-7; D is perhaps TRBD1 (5 bases). The origin of this receptor is an adult woman who had mild COVID-19 (a few samples of this study predate the infection). Cell type and time point are not known. CDR3 sequence (DNA): TGCAGTGCCCCCGCCAGGGATAACTCCTACGAGCAGTACTTC. It encodes CSAPARDNSYEQYF.